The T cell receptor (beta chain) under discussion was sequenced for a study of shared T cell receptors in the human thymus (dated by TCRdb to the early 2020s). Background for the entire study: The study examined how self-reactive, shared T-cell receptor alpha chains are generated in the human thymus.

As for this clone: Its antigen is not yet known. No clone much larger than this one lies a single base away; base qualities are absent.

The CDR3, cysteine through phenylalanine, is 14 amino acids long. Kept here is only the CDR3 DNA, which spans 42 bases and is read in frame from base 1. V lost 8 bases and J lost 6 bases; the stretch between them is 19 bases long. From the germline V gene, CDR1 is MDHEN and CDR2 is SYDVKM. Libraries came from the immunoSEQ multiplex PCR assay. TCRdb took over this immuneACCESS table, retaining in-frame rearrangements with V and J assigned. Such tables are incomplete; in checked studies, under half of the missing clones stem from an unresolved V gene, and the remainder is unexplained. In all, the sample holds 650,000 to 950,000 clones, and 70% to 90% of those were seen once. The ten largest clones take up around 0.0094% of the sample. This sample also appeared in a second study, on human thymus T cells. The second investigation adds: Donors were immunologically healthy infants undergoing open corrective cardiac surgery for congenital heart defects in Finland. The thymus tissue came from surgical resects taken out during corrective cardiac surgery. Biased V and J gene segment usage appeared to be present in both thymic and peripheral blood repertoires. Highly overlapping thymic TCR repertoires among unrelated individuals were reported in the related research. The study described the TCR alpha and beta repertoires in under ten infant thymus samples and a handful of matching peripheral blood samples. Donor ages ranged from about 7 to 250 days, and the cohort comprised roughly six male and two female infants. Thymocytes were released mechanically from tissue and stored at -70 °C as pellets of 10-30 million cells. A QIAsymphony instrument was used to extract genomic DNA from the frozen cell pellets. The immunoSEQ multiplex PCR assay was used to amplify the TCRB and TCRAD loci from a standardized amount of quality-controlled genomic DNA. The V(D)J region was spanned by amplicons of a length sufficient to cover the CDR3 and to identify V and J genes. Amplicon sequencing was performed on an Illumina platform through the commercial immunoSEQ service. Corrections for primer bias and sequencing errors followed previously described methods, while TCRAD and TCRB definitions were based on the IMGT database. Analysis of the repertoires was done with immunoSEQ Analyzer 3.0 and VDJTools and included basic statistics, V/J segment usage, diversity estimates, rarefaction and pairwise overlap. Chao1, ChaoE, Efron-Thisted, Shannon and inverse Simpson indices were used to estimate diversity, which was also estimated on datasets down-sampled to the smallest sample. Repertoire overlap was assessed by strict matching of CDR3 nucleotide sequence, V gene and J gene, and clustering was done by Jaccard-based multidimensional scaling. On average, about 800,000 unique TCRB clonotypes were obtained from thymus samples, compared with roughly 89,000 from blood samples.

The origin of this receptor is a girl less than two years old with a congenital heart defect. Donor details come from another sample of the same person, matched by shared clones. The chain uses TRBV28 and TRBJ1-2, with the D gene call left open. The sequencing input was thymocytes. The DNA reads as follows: TGTGCCAGCGGATCCGACGGCGGGGAGGATGGCTACACCTTC. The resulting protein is CASGSDGGEDGYTF.